These T cell receptor beta chains were read from a single sample in a study of CD8 T cells in Susac syndrome. TCRdb re-called the immunoSEQ multiplex PCR reads through MiXCR, storing one row per CDR3 protein. Among 210,000 or so distinct CDR3 sequences listed, approximately 94% were seen once. Sequences were obtained from CD4+ T cells from PBMCs. The receptors come from a human donor with Susac syndrome. CDR3s include the opening cysteine and the closing phenylalanine or tryptophan. Each record gives: clone size, V gene, J gene, D gene, CDR3 protein, CDR3 DNA. A D gene is named only where the DNA matches it firmly. Size tells how often a clone was seen (once, few, many) or the class of an expanded clone, and some rows leave it out.

-	TRBV9	TRBJ2-5	-	CASSASEGGGKTQYF	TGTGCCAGCAGCGCTTCCGAGGGGGGTGGAAAGACCCAGTACTTC
once	TRBV30	TRBJ1-1	TRBD1	CAWSVPPGQNEAFF	TGTGCCTGGAGTGTACCTCCGGGACAGAATGAAGCTTTCTTT
-	TRBV28	TRBJ2-7	TRBD1	CASSLLGDRPEQYF	TGTGCCAGCAGTTTATTAGGGGACAGGCCCGAGCAGTACTTC
-	TRBV20-1	TRBJ1-5	-	CSASMGLTDNQPQHF	TGCAGTGCTAGTATGGGCCTAACCGACAATCAGCCCCAGCATTTT
-	TRBV20-1	TRBJ1-1	-	CSARGYLPEAFF	TGCAGTGCTAGGGGGTATCTACCTGAAGCTTTCTTT
-	TRBV7-2	TRBJ2-1	TRBD1	CASSPLGQGANEQFF	TGTGCCAGCAGCCCCTTGGGACAGGGGGCTAATGAGCAGTTCTTC
-	TRBV20-1	TRBJ2-3	TRBD1	CSAGSQGEGTDTQYF	TGCAGTGCTGGGTCACAGGGGGAGGGCACAGATACGCAGTATTTT
-	TRBV4-1	TRBJ1-1	-	CASSQEGRSEAFF	TGCGCCAGCAGCCAAGAAGGCCGAAGTGAAGCTTTCTTT
-	TRBV20-1	TRBJ1-5	-	CSARMGTVYSNQPQHF	TGCAGTGCTAGAATGGGGACGGTCTATAGCAATCAGCCCCAGCATTTT
-	TRBV20-1	TRBJ2-7	TRBD1	CSARALGQGISYEQYF	TGCAGTGCTAGAGCCCTGGGACAGGGAATATCCTACGAGCAGTACTTC
once	TRBV6-2/TRBV6-3	TRBJ2-1	-	CASNGAGGADDEQFF	TGTGCCAGCAACGGGGCTGGAGGCGCCGATGATGAGCAGTTCTTC
-	TRBV15	TRBJ1-3	-	CATSRGAGNTIYF	TGTGCCACCAGCAGAGGGGCTGGAAACACCATATATTTT
-	TRBV12-3/TRBV12-4	TRBJ1-2	TRBD1	CASSPDRGAGYTF	TGTGCCAGCAGCCCGGACAGGGGGGCTGGCTACACCTTC
once	TRBV29-1	TRBJ1-2	-	CSAEIQGNYGYTF	TGCAGCGCCGAGATACAGGGTAACTATGGCTACACCTTC
-	TRBV7-2	TRBJ2-3	-	CASSLGLSADTQYF	TGTGCCAGCAGTCTGGGACTGTCAGCGGATACGCAGTATTTT
once	TRBV28	TRBJ2-3	-	CASRSTGGESDTQYF	TGTGCCAGCAGGTCCACAGGGGGGGAATCAGATACGCAGTATTTT
-	TRBV30	TRBJ1-2	TRBD1	CAWSVRRTGGQSYTF	TGTGCCTGGAGTGTACGAAGGACAGGGGGTCAGAGCTACACCTTC
-	TRBV12-3/TRBV12-4	TRBJ1-5	-	CASSLATEAAPQHF	TGTGCCAGCAGTTTAGCGACAGAGGCAGCGCCCCAGCATTTT
-	TRBV14	TRBJ2-1	TRBD2	CASSRRLAGSYNEQFF	TGTGCCAGCAGCCGTAGACTAGCGGGGAGCTACAATGAGCAGTTCTTC
-	TRBV6-2/TRBV6-3	TRBJ1-5	-	CASTDLNALLGQPQHF	TGTGCCAGCACCGACCTCAACGCCCTGTTGGGTCAGCCCCAGCATTTT
-	TRBV30	TRBJ2-7	-	CAWRAPGAERTYEQYF	TGTGCCTGGAGGGCCCCAGGGGCGGAGAGAACCTACGAGCAGTACTTC
-	TRBV18	TRBJ1-4	TRBD1	CASSSGTGWNEKLFF	TGTGCCAGCTCGTCCGGGACAGGGTGGAATGAAAAACTGTTTTTT
-	TRBV3-1	TRBJ2-5	TRBD2	CASSQDSSGQETQYF	TGTGCCAGCAGCCAAGATTCTAGCGGGCAAGAGACCCAGTACTTC
few	TRBV7-6	TRBJ1-1	-	CASSLFRDTEAFF	TGTGCCAGCAGTCTATTTAGGGACACTGAAGCTTTCTTT
-	TRBV27	TRBJ1-1	-	CASSSTSRDTEAFF	TGTGCCAGCAGTTCGACCAGCAGGGACACTGAAGCTTTCTTT
-	TRBV20-1	TRBJ2-7	-	CSAPYAGPLYEQYF	TGCAGTGCCCCGTACGCGGGACCCCTCTACGAGCAGTACTTC
-	TRBV7-2	TRBJ2-7	-	CASSLDRVEQYF	TGTGCCAGCAGCCTAGATAGAGTCGAGCAGTACTTC
-	TRBV19	TRBJ1-6	-	CATRGSSYNSPLHF	TGTGCCACCCGAGGGAGCTCCTATAATTCACCCCTCCACTTT
-	TRBV19	TRBJ2-3	-	CASGPSTDTQYF	TGTGCCTCGGGGCCGTCCACAGATACGCAGTATTTT
-	TRBV18	TRBJ2-7	TRBD1	CASSQTGATYEQYF	TGTGCCAGCTCACAAACAGGGGCTACCTACGAGCAGTACTTC
-	TRBV6-1	TRBJ2-7	-	CASSEPVAGEQYF	TGTGCCAGCAGTGAACCTGTGGCGGGGGAGCAGTACTTC
-	TRBV7-9	TRBJ1-1	TRBD1	CASSLGTGRTEAFF	TGTGCCAGCAGCTTAGGGACAGGGCGCACTGAAGCTTTCTTT
-	TRBV9	TRBJ1-2	-	CASSTPGANYGYTF	TGTGCCAGCAGCACCCCTGGGGCTAACTATGGCTACACCTTC
-	TRBV6-6	TRBJ1-5	TRBD1	CASSYSAGGKQPQHF	TGTGCCAGCAGTTACTCGGCAGGGGGAAAACAGCCCCAGCATTTT
-	TRBV19	TRBJ2-7	-	CASSPSYVSTYEQYF	TGTGCCAGTAGTCCTTCGTATGTGTCAACCTACGAGCAGTACTTC
-	TRBV14	TRBJ1-6	-	CASSPRLGNSPLHF	TGTGCCAGCAGCCCCCGACTCGGGAATTCACCCCTCCACTTT
-	TRBV12-3/TRBV12-4	TRBJ2-7	-	CASSNGRSSYEQYF	TGTGCCAGCAGTAACGGACGGAGCTCCTACGAGCAGTACTTC
-	TRBV24-1	TRBJ1-2	-	CATSGELFNYGYTF	TGTGCCACCAGTGGCGAACTATTTAACTATGGCTACACCTTC
-	TRBV30	TRBJ1-4	TRBD1	CAWSWTGKDYVKLFF	TGTGCCTGGAGTTGGACAGGGAAGGACTACGTAAAACTGTTTTTT
-	TRBV5-1	TRBJ1-1	-	CASSLRINTEAFF	TGCGCCAGCAGCTTGAGGATAAACACTGAAGCTTTCTTT
-	TRBV12-3/TRBV12-4	TRBJ1-5	-	CASSLTGARDQPQHF	TGTGCCAGCAGTTTAACGGGGGCGCGGGATCAGCCCCAGCATTTT
-	TRBV20-1	TRBJ2-3	TRBD2	CSASTTSGDTDTQYF	TGCAGTGCTTCTACGACTAGCGGGGACACAGATACGCAGTATTTT
-	TRBV5-1	TRBJ1-5	TRBD1	CASSPGPGTVRGQPQHF	TGCGCCAGCAGCCCAGGCCCCGGGACAGTACGGGGTCAGCCCCAGCATTTT
once	TRBV6-5	TRBJ1-1	TRBD1	CASSPDRATEAFF	TGTGCCAGCAGTCCTGACAGGGCCACTGAAGCTTTCTTT
-	TRBV28	TRBJ1-2	TRBD1	CASRDRQGSYTF	TGTGCCAGCAGGGACCGACAGGGAAGCTACACCTTC
-	TRBV5-1	TRBJ2-1	-	CASSAPSGLRLNEQFF	TGCGCCAGCAGCGCACCCTCGGGACTGCGACTTAATGAGCAGTTCTTC
-	TRBV30	TRBJ2-1	-	CAWSVNRGSNEQFF	TGTGCCTGGAGTGTTAATCGGGGGAGCAATGAGCAGTTCTTC
-	TRBV3-1	TRBJ1-6	TRBD1	CASSHGTVGSPLHF	TGTGCCAGCAGCCACGGGACAGTAGGTTCACCCCTCCACTTT
-	TRBV5-1	TRBJ2-7	TRBD2	CASRPLAGASYEQYF	TGCGCCAGCAGGCCGCTAGCGGGGGCTTCCTACGAGCAGTACTTC
-	TRBV3-1	TRBJ2-1	TRBD2	CASSYLAGGSLNEQFF	TGTGCCAGCAGTTACTTAGCGGGGGGGTCCCTCAATGAGCAGTTCTTC
few	TRBV4-2	TRBJ1-6	-	CASGAANSPLHF	TGTGCCAGCGGGGCAGCCAATTCACCCCTCCACTTT
-	TRBV5-4	TRBJ1-1	-	CASRPDSMNTEAFF	TGTGCCAGCAGACCTGACAGCATGAACACTGAAGCTTTCTTT
once	TRBV13	TRBJ1-5	-	CASRKAGNNQPQHF	TGTGCCAGCCGCAAAGCAGGGAACAATCAGCCCCAGCATTTT
-	TRBV2	TRBJ2-3	-	CASEKEATSTDTQYF	TGTGCCAGCGAAAAGGAGGCGACTAGCACAGATACGCAGTATTTT
-	TRBV5-4	TRBJ1-2	-	CASSTTGGYGYTF	TGTGCCAGCAGCACGACAGGCGGCTATGGCTACACCTTC
-	TRBV20-1	TRBJ2-7	TRBD1	CSAVDRINEQYF	TGCAGTGCCGTGGACAGGATTAACGAGCAGTACTTC
-	TRBV7-2	TRBJ2-5	TRBD1	CASSRGQDKETQYF	TGTGCCAGCAGCAGGGGACAGGATAAAGAGACCCAGTACTTC